The 10 T cell receptor beta chains reported below all come from one sample, sequenced in a study of control samples from healthy donors and cancer patients. Sequencing used immunoSEQ multiplex PCR; TCRdb keeps in-frame clones, though not all of them. Of around 82,000 clones in the sample, around 89% were seen once. Sequencing was performed on blood. These receptors were taken from a man aged 45-65 years in good health.

The chain recombines TRBV21-1 with TRBJ1-5. TRBV21-1 is annotated as a pseudogene. CDR3 length equals 14 residues. The CDR3 bases are TGTGCCAGCAGCAAAGGGGAGAGCAATCAGCCCCAGCATTTT. This sequence encodes CASSKGESNQPQHF.

The CDR3 reads CASSQTTGRSYEQYF. Here the CDR3 DNA reads TGTGCCAGCAGTCAGACGACAGGGCGCTCCTACGAGCAGTACTTC. The rearrangement joins TRBV6-1 to TRBJ2-7; 7 nucleotides line up with TRBD1. With 5 bases clipped from V and 0 bases from J, the junction kept 7 bases outside the gene matches. Germline assignment: CDR1 MNHNS and CDR2 SASEGT. This CDR3 contains 15 residues.

In its sample, this clone was seen a few times. The chain couples TRBV6-1 to TRBJ2-1; D is perhaps TRBD2 (6 bases). There are 18 residues in the CDR3. The V end lost 0 bases, the J end lost 2 bases, and 17 bases lay between the germline ends. From germline, CDR1 is MNHNS and CDR2 SASEGT. The CDR3 DNA sequence: TGTGCCAGCAGTGAAGCCCCACTTGCGGGGCGGGCCTACAATGAGCAGTTCTTC. Translated, it gives CASSEAPLAGRAYNEQFF.

This clone showed up just once. This sequence joins TRBV7-9 and TRBJ1-4, with 10 positions matching TRBD1. CDR1 and CDR2 from the germline V gene are SEHNR and FQNEAQ (reference sequence). The ends lost 5 bases at V and 8 bases at J; junction bases unmatched: 8. The CDR3 runs to 15 residues. The CDR3, as DNA: TGTGCCAGCAGCGCCCGACAGGGGGCGAACGAAAAACTGTTTTTT. As protein: CASSARQGANEKLFF.

CDR3 sequence reads: CASSDSTGGGYTF. The CDR3 DNA reads TGTGCCAGCAGTGACTCGACAGGGGGCGGCTACACCTTC. J is TRBJ1-2 and V is TRBV6-4; the match to TRBD1 covers 10 bases. CDR3 length: 13 amino acids. In germline, CDR1 is MRHNA, CDR2 SNTAGT. V shed 0 bases, J shed 8 bases, and the junction held 0 bases outside the gene matches.

The genes are TRBV2 and TRBJ2-6; 10 bases agree with TRBD1. The CDR3 is 15 residues long. V was pared by 9 bases and J by 1 base, with 3 bases of the junction left unmatched. The V gene's germline CDR1 is SNHLY and CDR2 FYNNEI. Written as DNA, the CDR3 is TGTGCCAGTGGGACAGGGGCGTCTGGGGCCAACGTCCTGACTTTC. The encoded protein is CASGTGASGANVLTF.

V usage is TRBV12-5 and J usage is TRBJ1-3; D call uncertain. Germline CDR1 reads LGHNT; CDR2 reads FRNRAP. The CDR3 extends over 13 amino acids. Trimming pared 3 bases from V and 0 bases from J, leaving 3 bases between. The DNA of the CDR3 is TGTGCTAGTGGTTTCGCCTCTGGAAACACCATATATTTT. This translates into CASGFASGNTIYF.

This chain links TRBV6-5 with TRBJ2-3; D remains unclear. CDR1 MNHEY and CDR2 SVGAGI come from the germline V gene. This CDR3 comprises 13 residues. V gave up 2 bases and J gave up 4 bases, with 7 bases separating them. The CDR3 loop is CASSYGVSDTQYF. CDR3 nucleotide sequence: TGTGCCAGCAGTTACGGGGTTTCAGATACGCAGTATTTT.

This clone came up once. The chain carries TRBV4-2 and TRBJ2-7, with 11 bases fitting TRBD2. Looked up from germline, CDR1 is LGHNA and CDR2 is YNFKEQ. Unmatched junction bases numbered 10, after V lost 0 bases and J lost 3 bases. The length of the CDR3 is 18 residues. CDR3 DNA sequence: TGTGCCAGCAGCCAAGAGCTAGCGGGGGGCCGTGTTAACTACGAGCAGTACTTC. Its protein is CASSQELAGGRVNYEQYF.

This rearrangement joins TRBV5-1 to TRBJ2-1; 8 bases line up with TRBD1. This CDR3 has 15 amino acids. CDR1 is SGHRS, CDR2 YFSETQ, per germline. V dropped 4 bases and J dropped 9; count of bases not matched to a gene: 12. In nucleotides, the CDR3 is TGCGCCAGCAGCGCGGGACAGGAGGGGGTCGGTGAGCAGTTCTTC. Residues: CASSAGQEGVGEQFF. Full variable domain (remainder filled in from reference TRBV5-1 and TRBJ2-1): KAGVTQTPRYLIKTRGQQVTLSCSPISGHRSVSWYQQTPGQGLQFLFEYFSETQRNKGNFPGRFSGRQFSNSRSEMNVSTLELGDSALYLCASSAGQEGVGEQFFGPGTRLTVL.